This is a list of T cell receptor beta chains from one sample in a study of identical twins. A single record per CDR3 protein comes from TCRdb applying MiXCR to the 5' RACE reads. The data hold over 250,000 distinct CDR3 sequences, with roughly 10% observed a single time. These same data were also listed under a study on yellow fever vaccine responses in identical twins.

Material for sequencing was CD8+ T cells sorted from blood. The source of these receptors is a young woman in good health. The CDR3 runs from the conserved cysteine through the conserved F or W. The D gene is left open where the match is weak. Size is stated for part of the rows, as once, few or many counts, or as a class when the clone is expanded.

d_call: -; v_call: TRBV7-9; clone_size: few; j_call: TRBJ2-2; cdr3_aa: CASSLAQGVTGELFF; cdr3_nt: TGTGCCAGCAGCTTAGCTCAGGGAGTCACCGGGGAGCTGTTTTTT
d_call: TRBD1; v_call: TRBV5-1; clone_size: -; j_call: TRBJ2-1; cdr3_aa: CASQTGPLREQFF; cdr3_nt: TGCGCCAGCCAGACAGGGCCCCTTAGAGAGCAGTTCTTC
d_call: TRBD2; v_call: TRBV6-5; clone_size: many; j_call: TRBJ2-1; cdr3_aa: CASSYGELAGNEQFF; cdr3_nt: TGTGCCAGCAGTTACGGGGAACTAGCGGGCAATGAGCAGTTCTTC
d_call: -; v_call: TRBV3-1; clone_size: many; j_call: TRBJ2-4; cdr3_aa: CASSQGSRIPLAKNIQYF; cdr3_nt: TGTGCCAGCAGCCAAGGGAGTAGGATACCCCTAGCCAAAAACATTCAGTACTTC
d_call: -; v_call: TRBV12-3/TRBV12-4; clone_size: -; j_call: TRBJ2-3; cdr3_aa: CASSNGPTDTQYF; cdr3_nt: TGTGCCAGCAGTAATGGACCCACAGATACGCAGTATTTT
d_call: -; v_call: TRBV10-2; clone_size: -; j_call: TRBJ2-2; cdr3_aa: CANGERPNTGELFF; cdr3_nt: TGCGCCAACGGAGAGCGCCCGAACACCGGGGAGCTGTTTTTT
d_call: TRBD2; v_call: TRBV5-6; clone_size: many; j_call: TRBJ2-1; cdr3_aa: CASSLVLAGEGEQFF; cdr3_nt: TGTGCCAGCAGCTTGGTGCTAGCGGGAGAGGGTGAGCAGTTCTTC
d_call: -; v_call: TRBV29-1; clone_size: many; j_call: TRBJ2-7; cdr3_aa: CSVGGFGGTRAYEQYF; cdr3_nt: TGCAGCGTTGGTGGTTTTGGCGGGACACGGGCATACGAGCAGTACTTC
d_call: -; v_call: TRBV21-1; clone_size: many; j_call: TRBJ1-3; cdr3_aa: CASDIKWVGGKSGNTIYF; cdr3_nt: TGTGCCAGTGATATCAAGTGGGTGGGCGGAAAATCTGGAAACACCATATATTTT
d_call: -; v_call: TRBV4-1; clone_size: many; j_call: TRBJ1-4; cdr3_aa: CASSRPAPATNEKLFF; cdr3_nt: TGCGCCAGCAGCCGACCGGCACCAGCAACTAATGAAAAACTGTTTTTT
d_call: TRBD1; v_call: TRBV4-3; clone_size: -; j_call: TRBJ2-7; cdr3_aa: CASSPRQGDEQYF; cdr3_nt: TGCGCCAGCAGCCCTAGGCAGGGGGACGAGCAGTACTTC
d_call: -; v_call: TRBV19; clone_size: -; j_call: TRBJ2-1; cdr3_aa: CATTEDRPYNEQFF; cdr3_nt: TGTGCCACGACCGAGGATAGGCCCTACAATGAGCAGTTCTTC
d_call: -; v_call: TRBV7-9; clone_size: -; j_call: TRBJ1-2; cdr3_aa: CASNEFSGIANYGYTF; cdr3_nt: TGTGCCAGCAACGAATTCTCGGGGATAGCTAACTATGGCTACACCTTC
d_call: -; v_call: TRBV4-3; clone_size: few; j_call: TRBJ2-7; cdr3_aa: CASSQDLDHYEQYF; cdr3_nt: TGCGCCAGCAGCCAAGATTTAGACCATTACGAGCAGTACTTC
d_call: TRBD2; v_call: TRBV7-9; clone_size: few; j_call: TRBJ2-2; cdr3_aa: CASSFGREGYTGELFF; cdr3_nt: TGTGCCAGCAGCTTCGGGCGGGAGGGGTACACCGGGGAGCTGTTTTTT
d_call: TRBD2; v_call: TRBV20-1; clone_size: many; j_call: TRBJ2-1; cdr3_aa: CSARGLAEYNEQFF; cdr3_nt: TGCAGTGCTAGAGGGCTAGCGGAATACAATGAGCAGTTCTTC
d_call: TRBD1; v_call: TRBV6-1; clone_size: many; j_call: TRBJ1-5; cdr3_aa: CASSPGGLGNQPQHF; cdr3_nt: TGTGCCAGCAGTCCAGGGGGCCTGGGCAATCAGCCCCAGCATTTT
d_call: -; v_call: TRBV20-1; clone_size: few; j_call: TRBJ1-2; cdr3_aa: CSARDRSRDYGYTF; cdr3_nt: TGCAGTGCTAGAGATAGAAGCAGGGACTATGGCTACACCTTC
d_call: -; v_call: TRBV9; clone_size: few; j_call: TRBJ1-3; cdr3_aa: CASSAYPESGNTIYF; cdr3_nt: TGTGCCAGCAGCGCATACCCTGAGTCGGGAAACACCATATATTTT
d_call: TRBD1; v_call: TRBV5-6; clone_size: many; j_call: TRBJ2-1; cdr3_aa: CASSFGTGAEQFF; cdr3_nt: TGTGCCAGCAGCTTCGGGACAGGGGCTGAGCAGTTCTTC
d_call: -; v_call: TRBV29-1; clone_size: many; j_call: TRBJ2-5; cdr3_aa: CSPWTQETQYF; cdr3_nt: TGCAGCCCTTGGACCCAAGAGACCCAGTACTTC
d_call: -; v_call: TRBV5-1; clone_size: many; j_call: TRBJ2-5; cdr3_aa: CASSLDGAVQETQYF; cdr3_nt: TGCGCCAGCAGCTTGGACGGGGCGGTTCAAGAGACCCAGTACTTC
d_call: TRBD2; v_call: TRBV4-2; clone_size: few; j_call: TRBJ2-7; cdr3_aa: CASSQESGLAGVYEQYF; cdr3_nt: TGTGCCAGCAGCCAAGAATCGGGACTAGCGGGAGTCTACGAGCAGTACTTC
d_call: TRBD2; v_call: TRBV2; clone_size: few; j_call: TRBJ2-1; cdr3_aa: CASPTSRSGGYEQFF; cdr3_nt: TGTGCCAGCCCGACTAGCCGCAGCGGGGGCTATGAGCAGTTCTTC
d_call: -; v_call: TRBV7-8; clone_size: many; j_call: TRBJ1-1; cdr3_aa: CASSLVANTEAFF; cdr3_nt: TGTGCCAGCAGCTTAGTGGCGAACACTGAAGCTTTCTTT
d_call: -; v_call: TRBV29-1; clone_size: few; j_call: TRBJ2-1; cdr3_aa: CSVAGGGEQFF; cdr3_nt: TGCAGCGTTGCTGGGGGAGGTGAGCAGTTCTTC
d_call: -; v_call: TRBV19; clone_size: few; j_call: TRBJ2-1; cdr3_aa: CASSKDYSYNEQFF; cdr3_nt: TGTGCCAGTAGTAAGGACTATAGCTACAATGAGCAGTTCTTC
d_call: TRBD1; v_call: TRBV11-1; clone_size: -; j_call: TRBJ2-7; cdr3_aa: CASSEQGAHEQYF; cdr3_nt: TGTGCCAGCAGCGAACAGGGGGCCCACGAGCAGTACTTC
d_call: TRBD2; v_call: TRBV20-1; clone_size: -; j_call: TRBJ2-1; cdr3_aa: CSALRLAGGYEQFF; cdr3_nt: TGCAGTGCATTGAGACTAGCGGGAGGCTATGAGCAGTTCTTC
d_call: TRBD2; v_call: TRBV2; clone_size: many; j_call: TRBJ2-7; cdr3_aa: CASMGGSGSSYEQYF; cdr3_nt: TGTGCCAGCATGGGCGGGAGCGGGAGCTCCTACGAGCAGTACTTC
d_call: -; v_call: TRBV29-1; clone_size: -; j_call: TRBJ2-7; cdr3_aa: CSVVVGWEQYF; cdr3_nt: TGCAGCGTTGTCGTAGGCTGGGAGCAGTACTTC
d_call: -; v_call: TRBV7-2; clone_size: many; j_call: TRBJ2-7; cdr3_aa: CASSLAVRSYEQYF; cdr3_nt: TGTGCCAGCAGCTTAGCCGTCAGGTCATACGAGCAGTACTTC
d_call: -; v_call: TRBV27; clone_size: few; j_call: TRBJ2-2; cdr3_aa: CASSLSAGSSTGELFF; cdr3_nt: TGTGCCAGCAGTTTATCGGCGGGGTCGAGCACCGGGGAGCTGTTTTTT
d_call: -; v_call: TRBV20-1; clone_size: many; j_call: TRBJ2-7; cdr3_aa: CSQTQAALGGEQYF; cdr3_nt: TGCAGTCAGACTCAAGCTGCCCTAGGGGGCGAGCAGTACTTC